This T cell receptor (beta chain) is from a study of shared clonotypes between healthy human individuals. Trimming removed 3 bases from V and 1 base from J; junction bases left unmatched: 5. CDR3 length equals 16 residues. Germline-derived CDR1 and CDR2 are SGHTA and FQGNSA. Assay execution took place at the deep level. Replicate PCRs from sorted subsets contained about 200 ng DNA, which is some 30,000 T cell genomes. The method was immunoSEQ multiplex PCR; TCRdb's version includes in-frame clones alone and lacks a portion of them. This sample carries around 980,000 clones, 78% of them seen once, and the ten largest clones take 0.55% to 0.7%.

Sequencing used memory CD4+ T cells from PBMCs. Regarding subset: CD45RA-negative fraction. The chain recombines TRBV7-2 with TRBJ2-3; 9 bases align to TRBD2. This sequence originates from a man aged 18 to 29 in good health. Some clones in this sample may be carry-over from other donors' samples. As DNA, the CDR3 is TGTGCCAGCAGCTTTCAGAGCGGGAGGCGCACAGATACGCAGTATTTT. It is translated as CASSFQSGRRTDTQYF.